This T cell receptor beta chain was captured in a study of regulatory T cells in long-lasting Graves disease. Arm-PCR of CDR3 regions with iRepertoire HTBI primers generated TCR beta libraries. A single record per CDR3 protein comes from TCRdb applying MiXCR to the multiplex PCR reads. This sample yields approximately 400,000 distinct CDR3 sequences, of which about an eighth are seen a single time; under 20% belongs to the top ten. Sample time point: newly diagnosed GD, antithyroid drugs for less than 3 months. After RNA was extracted from PBMCs, the TCR library was made from it. This clonotype has a handful of counts. The ends were cut back, 7 bases at V and 4 bases at J, with 7 bases in the middle. The CDR3 consists of 12 residues. The germline V gene encodes CDR1 SEHNR and CDR2 FQNEAQ (reference sequence). The same specimen was also included in a second study, on T cells in Graves' hyperthyroidism and ophthalmopathy.

The clonotype originates from a young woman with Graves disease. The input for sequencing was peripheral blood mononuclear cells (PBMCs), taken at new diagnosis, from a patient treated with antithyroid drugs. The chain joins TRBV7-9 to TRBJ2-2, with a possible D match to TRBD1 (5 bases). The DNA for the CDR3 is TGTGCCAGCATCAGGGCCACCGGGGAGCTGTTTTTT. Encoded protein: CASIRATGELFF. Full variable domain (rest looked up from reference TRBV7-9 and TRBJ2-2): DTGVSQNPRHKITKRGQNVTFRCDPISEHNRLYWYRQTLGQGPEFLTYFQNEAQLEKSRLLSDRFSAERPKGSFSTLEIQRTEQGDSAMYLCASIRATGELFFGEGSRLTVL.